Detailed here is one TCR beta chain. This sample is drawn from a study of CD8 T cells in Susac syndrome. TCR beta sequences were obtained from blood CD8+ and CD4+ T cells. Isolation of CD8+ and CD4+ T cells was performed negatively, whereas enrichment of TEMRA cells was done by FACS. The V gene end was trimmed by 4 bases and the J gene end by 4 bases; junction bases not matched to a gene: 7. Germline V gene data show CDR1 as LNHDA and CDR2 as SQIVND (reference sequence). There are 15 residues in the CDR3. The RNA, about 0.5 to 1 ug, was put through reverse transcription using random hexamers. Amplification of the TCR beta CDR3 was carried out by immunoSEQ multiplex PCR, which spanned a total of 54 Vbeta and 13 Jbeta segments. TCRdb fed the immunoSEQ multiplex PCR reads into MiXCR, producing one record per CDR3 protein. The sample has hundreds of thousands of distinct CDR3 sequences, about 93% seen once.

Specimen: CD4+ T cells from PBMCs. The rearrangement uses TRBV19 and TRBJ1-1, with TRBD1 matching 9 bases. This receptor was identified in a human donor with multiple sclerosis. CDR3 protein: CASSTNRGLRTEAFF. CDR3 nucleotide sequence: TGTGCCAGTAGTACCAACAGGGGGCTTCGCACTGAAGCTTTCTTT.